This T cell receptor (beta chain) came from a study of T cell responses to AZD1222 COVID-19 vaccine. Remarks on this clone: Its antigen is unidentified.

Looked up from germline, CDR1 is MNHEY and CDR2 is SVGAGI. This CDR3 has 15 amino acids. V dropped 5 bases and J dropped 5; count of bases not matched to a gene: 7. Study observations and caveats: A reported finding is that nearly half of spike-specific TCRs target unmutated variant regions.

The table came from immunoSEQ multiplex PCR; TCRdb's copy has only in-frame clones and leaves some out. The repertoire holds 80,000 to 100,000 clones, with 80% to 90% as singletons. The material sequenced was peripheral blood, taken 28 days after the second AZD1222 dose. The clonotype was recovered from an adult who received the AZD1222 COVID-19 vaccine. The rearrangement joins TRBV6-5 to TRBJ2-5; 11 bases fit TRBD1. The DNA for the CDR3 is TGTGCCAGCAGTCCCGGACAGGGGGCTTGGGAGACCCAGTACTTC. Translated, it gives CASSPGQGAWETQYF.